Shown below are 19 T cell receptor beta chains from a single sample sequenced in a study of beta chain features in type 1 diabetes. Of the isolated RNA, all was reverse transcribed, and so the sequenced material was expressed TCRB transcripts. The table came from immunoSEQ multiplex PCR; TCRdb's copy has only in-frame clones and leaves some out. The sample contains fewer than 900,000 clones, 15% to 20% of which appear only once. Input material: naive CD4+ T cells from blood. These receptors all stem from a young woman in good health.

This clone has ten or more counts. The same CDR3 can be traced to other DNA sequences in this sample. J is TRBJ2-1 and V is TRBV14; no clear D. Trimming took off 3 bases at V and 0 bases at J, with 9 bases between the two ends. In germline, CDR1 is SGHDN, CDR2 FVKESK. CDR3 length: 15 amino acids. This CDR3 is CASSQIGSSYNEQFF. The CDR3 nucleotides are TGTGCCAGCAGCCAGATCGGCAGCTCCTACAATGAGCAGTTCTTC. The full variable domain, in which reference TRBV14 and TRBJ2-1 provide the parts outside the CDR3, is EAGVTQFPSHSVIEKGQTVTLRCDPISGHDNLYWYRRVMGKEIKFLLHFVKESKQDESGMPNNRFLAERTGGTYSTLKVQPAELEDSGVYFCASSQIGSSYNEQFFGPGTRLTVL.

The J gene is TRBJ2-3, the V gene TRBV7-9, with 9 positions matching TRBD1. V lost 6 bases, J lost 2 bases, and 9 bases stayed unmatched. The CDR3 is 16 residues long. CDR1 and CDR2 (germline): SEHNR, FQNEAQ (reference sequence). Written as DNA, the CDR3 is TGTGCCAGCAGGTCCCCTCTACAGGGGGCCACAGATACGCAGTATTTT. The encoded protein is CASRSPLQGATDTQYF.

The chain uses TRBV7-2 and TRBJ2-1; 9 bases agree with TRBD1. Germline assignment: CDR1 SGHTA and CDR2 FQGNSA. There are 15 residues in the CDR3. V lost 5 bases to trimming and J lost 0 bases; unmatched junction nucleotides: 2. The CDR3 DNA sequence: TGTGCCAGCAGCAAGACAGGGGGCTCCTACAATGAGCAGTTCTTC. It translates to CASSKTGGSYNEQFF.

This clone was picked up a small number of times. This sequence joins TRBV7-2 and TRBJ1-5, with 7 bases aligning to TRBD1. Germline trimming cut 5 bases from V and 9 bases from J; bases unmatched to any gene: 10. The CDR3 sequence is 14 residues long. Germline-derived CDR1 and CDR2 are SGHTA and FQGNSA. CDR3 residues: CASSLTGSLGPQHF. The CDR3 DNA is TGTGCCAGCAGCCTGACAGGGAGCCTAGGGCCCCAGCATTTT.

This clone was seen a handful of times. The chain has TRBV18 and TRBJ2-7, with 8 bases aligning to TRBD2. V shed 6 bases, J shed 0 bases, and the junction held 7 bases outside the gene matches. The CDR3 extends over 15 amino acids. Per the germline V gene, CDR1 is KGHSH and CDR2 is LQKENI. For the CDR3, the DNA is TGTGCCAGCTCCTCTGCCGGGACTAGCTCCTACGAGCAGTACTTC. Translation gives CASSSAGTSSYEQYF. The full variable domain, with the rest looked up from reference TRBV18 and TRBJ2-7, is NAGVMQNPRHLVRRRGQEARLRCSPMKGHSHVYWYRQLPEEGLKFMVYLQKENIIDESGMPKERFSAEFPKEGPSILRIQQVVRGDSAAYFCASSSAGTSSYEQYFGPGTRLTVT.

The CDR3 bases are TGTGCCACCGGAACTAGCTGGGAGACCCAGTACTTC. Translated, it gives CATGTSWETQYF. J is TRBJ2-5 and V is TRBV10-3, with D maybe TRBD2 (6 bases). The CDR3 is made up of 12 amino acids. The germline gives CDR1 ENHRY, CDR2 SYGVKD. The germline V and J ends were trimmed by 10 bases and 5 bases, with 14 bases remaining between them.

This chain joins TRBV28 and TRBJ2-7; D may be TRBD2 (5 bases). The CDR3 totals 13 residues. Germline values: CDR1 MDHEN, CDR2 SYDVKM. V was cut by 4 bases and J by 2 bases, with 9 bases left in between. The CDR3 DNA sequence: TGTGCCAGCAGTTCGAGGGCAACCTACGAGCAGTACTTC. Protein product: CASSSRATYEQYF.

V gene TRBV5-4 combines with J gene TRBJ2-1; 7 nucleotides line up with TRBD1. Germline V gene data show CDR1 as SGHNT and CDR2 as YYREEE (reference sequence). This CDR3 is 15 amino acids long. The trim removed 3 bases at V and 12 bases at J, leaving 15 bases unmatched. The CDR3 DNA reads TGTGCCAGCAGCTCCGGGACAGTAAAAATGAGCGGGCAGTTCTTC. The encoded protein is CASSSGTVKMSGQFF. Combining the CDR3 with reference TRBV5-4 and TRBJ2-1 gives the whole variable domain ETGVTQSPTHLIKTRGQQVTLRCSSQSGHNTVSWYQQALGQGPQFIFQYYREEENGRGNFPPRFSGLQFPNYSSELNVNALELDDSALYLCASSSGTVKMSGQFFGPGTRLTVL.

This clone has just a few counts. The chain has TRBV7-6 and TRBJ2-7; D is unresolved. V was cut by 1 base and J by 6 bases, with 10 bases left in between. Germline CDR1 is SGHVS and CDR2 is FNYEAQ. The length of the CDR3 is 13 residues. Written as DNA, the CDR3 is TGTGCCAGCAGCTTAGGGGTCCCTTCCGAGCAGTACTTC. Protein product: CASSLGVPSEQYF. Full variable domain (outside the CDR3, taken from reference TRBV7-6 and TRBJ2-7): GAGVSQSPRYKVTKRGQDVALRCDPISGHVSLYWYRQALGQGPEFLTYFNYEAQQDKSGLPNDRFSAERPEGSISTLTIQRTEQRDSAMYRCASSLGVPSEQYFGPGTRLTVT.

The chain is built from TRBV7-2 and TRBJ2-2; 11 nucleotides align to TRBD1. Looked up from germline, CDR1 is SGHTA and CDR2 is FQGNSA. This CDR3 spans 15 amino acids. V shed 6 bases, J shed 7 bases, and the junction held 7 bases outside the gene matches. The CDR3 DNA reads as TGTGCCAGCAGATCTGGACAGGGGGCGAGCGGGGAGCTGTTTTTT. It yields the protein CASRSGQGASGELFF.

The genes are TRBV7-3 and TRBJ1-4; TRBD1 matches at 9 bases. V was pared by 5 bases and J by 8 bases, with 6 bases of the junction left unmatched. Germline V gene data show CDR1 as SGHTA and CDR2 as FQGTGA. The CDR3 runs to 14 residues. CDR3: CASSLGTGIEKLFF. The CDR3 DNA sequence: TGTGCCAGCAGCCTCGGGACAGGGATAGAAAAACTGTTTTTT.

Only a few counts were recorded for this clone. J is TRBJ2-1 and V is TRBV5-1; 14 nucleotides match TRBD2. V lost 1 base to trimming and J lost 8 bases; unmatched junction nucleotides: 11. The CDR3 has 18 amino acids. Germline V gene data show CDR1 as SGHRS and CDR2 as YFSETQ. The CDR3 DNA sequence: TGCGCCAGCAGCTTGAGGCCGGGACTAGCGGGAGTCTGGGATGAGCAGTTCTTC. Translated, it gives CASSLRPGLAGVWDEQFF.

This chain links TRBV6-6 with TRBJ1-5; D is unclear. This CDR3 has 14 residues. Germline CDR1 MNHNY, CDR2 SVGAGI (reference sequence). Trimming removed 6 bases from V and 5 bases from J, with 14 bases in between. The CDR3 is CASRGRWVHQPQHF. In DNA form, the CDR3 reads TGTGCCAGCAGGGGCAGGTGGGTCCATCAGCCCCAGCATTTT.

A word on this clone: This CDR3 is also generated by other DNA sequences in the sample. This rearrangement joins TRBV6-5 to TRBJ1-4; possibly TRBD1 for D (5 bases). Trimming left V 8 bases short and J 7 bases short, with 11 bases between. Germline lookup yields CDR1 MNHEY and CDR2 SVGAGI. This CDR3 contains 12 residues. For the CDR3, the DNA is TGTGCCAGCCGTCAGGGTGGTGAAAAACTGTTTTTT. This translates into CASRQGGEKLFF.

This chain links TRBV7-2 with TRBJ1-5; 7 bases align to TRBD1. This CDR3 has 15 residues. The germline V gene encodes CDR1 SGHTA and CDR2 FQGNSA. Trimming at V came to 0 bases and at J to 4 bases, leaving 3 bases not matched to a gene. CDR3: CASSLAPGGNQPQHF. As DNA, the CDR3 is TGTGCCAGCAGCTTAGCACCAGGGGGAAATCAGCCCCAGCATTTT.

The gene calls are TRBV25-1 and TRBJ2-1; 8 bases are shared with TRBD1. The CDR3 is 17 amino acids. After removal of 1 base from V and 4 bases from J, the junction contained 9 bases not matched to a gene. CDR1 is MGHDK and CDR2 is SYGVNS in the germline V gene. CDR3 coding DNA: TGTGCCAGCAGTGAATCCCAGGGGGCGGGCTGGTACAATGAGCAGTTCTTC. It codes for CASSESQGAGWYNEQFF.

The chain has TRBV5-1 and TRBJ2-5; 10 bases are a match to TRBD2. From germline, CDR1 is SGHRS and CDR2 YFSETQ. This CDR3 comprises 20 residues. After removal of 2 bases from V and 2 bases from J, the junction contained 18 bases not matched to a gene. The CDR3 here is CASSLGPVLAGASRQETQYF. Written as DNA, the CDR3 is TGCGCCAGCAGCTTAGGGCCAGTGCTAGCGGGAGCGTCGAGACAAGAGACCCAGTACTTC.

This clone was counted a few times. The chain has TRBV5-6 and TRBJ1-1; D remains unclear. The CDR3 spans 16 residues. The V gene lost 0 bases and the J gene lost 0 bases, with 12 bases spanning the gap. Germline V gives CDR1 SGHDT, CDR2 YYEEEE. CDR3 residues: CASSLGPVRLNTEAFF. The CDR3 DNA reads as TGTGCCAGCAGCTTGGGGCCCGTGAGGCTGAACACTGAAGCTTTCTTT.

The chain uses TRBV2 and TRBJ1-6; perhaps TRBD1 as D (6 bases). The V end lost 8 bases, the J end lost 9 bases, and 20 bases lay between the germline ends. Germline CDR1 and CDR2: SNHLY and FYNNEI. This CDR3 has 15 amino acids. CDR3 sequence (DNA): TGTGCCAGCGCCCTAGGGGGGTTTGATTCTTCACCCCTCCACTTT. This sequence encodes CASALGGFDSSPLHF.